The clone carrying this TCR beta chain has more than one count but fewer than ten. This sample was included in a study of blood T cell repertoires in COVID-19. On the study more broadly: Specimens from acute and convalescent COVID-19 originated in the United States, Italy and Spain. PBMCs, B-cell-depleted T cells, or T cells provided the cDNA or gDNA that made up the material.

In the authors' methods: Reference gene primer amplification gave estimated nucleated cell counts. Clones were read by immunoSEQ multiplex PCR, and TCRdb kept only the in-frame ones, dropping some. D and trimming were read from the DNA, whereas the V and J calls and clone size are those reported in that table. The sample has around 8,000 clones, 70% to 75% seen once. This CDR3 has 13 amino acids. V lost 7 bases and J 4 bases, leaving 13 bases between the germline ends. CDR1 MDHEN and CDR2 SYDVKM come from the germline V gene. Input material: peripheral blood. This TCR came from a human donor in a cohort sampled during active COVID-19. This chain uses TRBV28 with TRBJ1-2; no clear D. The CDR3 DNA reads TGTGCCAGCAACGCCCCGTGGGCCTATGGCTACACCTTC. It yields the protein CASNAPWAYGYTF.